The rows below give T cell receptor beta chains drawn from one sample of a study of blood T cell repertoires in COVID-19. The method was immunoSEQ multiplex PCR; TCRdb's version includes in-frame clones alone and lacks a portion of them. This table holds hundreds of thousands of clones, over 70% found once. The specimen sequenced was peripheral blood. The source of these receptors is a woman older than 75 with acute or convalescent COVID-19. CDR3s leave out the opening cysteine and the closing phenylalanine or tryptophan. Fields, in order: J gene, V gene, CDR3 protein.

J gene: TRBJ2-1; V gene: TRBV5-5; CDR3 protein: ASSLALAGALSYNEQF
J gene: TRBJ2-7; V gene: TRBV10-3; CDR3 protein: AISESNQAGGEQY
J gene: TRBJ2-7; V gene: TRBV25-1; CDR3 protein: ASSEYPVRNYEQY
J gene: TRBJ1-1; V gene: TRBV30; CDR3 protein: AWSWGQQNTEAF
J gene: TRBJ2-7; V gene: TRBV19; CDR3 protein: ASSIRG
J gene: TRBJ1-1; V gene: TRBV29-1; CDR3 protein: SVKEGLRNTEAF
J gene: TRBJ2-7; V gene: TRBV5-1; CDR3 protein: ASSLGAGIYEQY
J gene: TRBJ1-2; V gene: TRBV6-1; CDR3 protein: ASSESRTGKGYT
J gene: TRBJ1-4; V gene: TRBV7-9; CDR3 protein: ASSVGQGINEKLF
J gene: TRBJ2-3; V gene: TRBV7-9; CDR3 protein: ASSPLAGGPPDTQY
J gene: TRBJ1-1; V gene: TRBV7-3; CDR3 protein: ASSLEVHTEAF
J gene: TRBJ1-3; V gene: TRBV18; CDR3 protein: ASSDSGGATGNTIY
J gene: TRBJ2-7; V gene: TRBV14; CDR3 protein: ASSPLAGTGQNEQY
J gene: TRBJ1-1; V gene: TRBV27; CDR3 protein: ASSRTGTGKAF
J gene: TRBJ2-1; V gene: TRBV7-9; CDR3 protein: ASSSTSGRVAEQF
J gene: TRBJ1-2; V gene: TRBV20-1; CDR3 protein: SARYSYGYT
J gene: TRBJ1-2; V gene: TRBV2; CDR3 protein: ASSKTGDPLLYGYT
J gene: TRBJ2-1; V gene: TRBV7-3; CDR3 protein: ASSLIPTINEQF
J gene: TRBJ2-7; V gene: TRBV5-6; CDR3 protein: ASSLASGTSGGGYEQY
J gene: TRBJ1-4; V gene: TRBV19; CDR3 protein: ASSRQATNEKLF
J gene: TRBJ2-1; V gene: TRBV7-2; CDR3 protein: ASSSIFSGRIDEQF
J gene: TRBJ2-1; V gene: TRBV10-3; CDR3 protein: AISNTGLAGEGEQF
J gene: TRBJ1-1; V gene: TRBV9; CDR3 protein: ASSATDRGTEAF
J gene: TRBJ1-3; V gene: TRBV5-4; CDR3 protein: ASSLGSGDRGAGNTIY
J gene: TRBJ1-5; V gene: TRBV30; CDR3 protein: AWSHRDRGYSNQPQH
J gene: TRBJ2-1; V gene: TRBV19; CDR3 protein: ASSIEASSSYNEQF
J gene: TRBJ1-4; V gene: TRBV5-1; CDR3 protein: ASSLTGTANEKLF
J gene: TRBJ2-5; V gene: TRBV10-3; CDR3 protein: AISEPSSRRQGAQTQY
J gene: TRBJ2-7; V gene: TRBV18; CDR3 protein: ASSPSGQGAYEQY